The next 13 T cell receptor beta chains were all read from a single sample in a study of CD8+ T cells in alopecia areata. Treatment denoted: oral pan-JAK inhibitor, 5-10 mg twice daily. Extraction of RNA preceded its reverse transcription into cDNA, which served as the sequencing template. Using immunoSEQ multiplex PCR, the repertoire was profiled, and TCRdb retains in-frame clones only, with some absent. Found here are 200,000 to 250,000 clones, 30% to 40% of them singletons; the top ten hold around 0.48%. The material was CD4+ T cells sorted from blood, obtained between weeks 30 and 35, from a patient treated with tofacitinib. Every receptor here comes from a human donor with alopecia areata.

This clone was observed a few times. Its ends do not fully match the called genes, so a read error is possible. Other DNA sequences from this sample encode an identical CDR3 as well. The J gene is TRBJ2-5, the V gene TRBV4-1; the D call may be TRBD1 or TRBD2 (6 bases each). Germline CDR1 reads MGHRA; CDR2 reads YSYEKL. CDR3 length: 15 residues. CDR3 in DNA: TGTGCCAGCAGCCAAGATGGAGGGGGTGACTCCCGGCTGTACTTC. Translating it yields CASSQDGGGDSRLYF.

This sequence joins TRBV29-1 and TRBJ1-5; no clear D gene. V was clipped by 6 bases and J by 1 base, with 4 bases between them. Germline CDR1 and CDR2: SQVTM and ANQGSEA. This CDR3 has 11 residues. The CDR3 nucleotides read TGCAGCGTCGGAAGCAATCAGCCCCAGCATTTT. This sequence encodes CSVGSNQPQHF.

Regarding this clone: Other DNA sequences within the sample encode an identical CDR3. The V and J genes are TRBV29-1 and TRBJ2-7, with D possibly matching TRBD1 (5 bases). Germline V gives CDR1 SQVTM, CDR2 ANQGSEA. V was cut by 8 bases and J by 4 bases, with 18 bases left in between. The CDR3 length is 13 residues. The CDR3 loop reads CSIRQTATYEQYF. CDR3 nucleotide sequence: TGCAGCATTCGACAGACCGCCACATACGAGCAGTACTTC.

This chain joins TRBV13 and TRBJ2-3; the match to TRBD1 covers 9 bases. There are 16 residues in the CDR3. J gave up 2 bases and V 1 base, and 4 bases lay outside the gene matches. Germline loops: CDR1 PRHDT, CDR2 FYEKMQ (reference sequence). CDR3 bases: TGTGCCAGCAGCTTAGAAACAGGGGGCTTCACAGATACGCAGTATTTT. Translating gives CASSLETGGFTDTQYF.

The chain combines TRBV20-1 with TRBJ2-1; D gene ambiguous. CDR3 size: 11 residues. Germline CDR1 DFQATT, CDR2 SNEGSKA (reference sequence). V lost 2 bases and J lost 6, with 5 bases in between. In DNA, the CDR3 is TGCAGTGCTAGAAGAATCAATGAGCAGTTCTTC. Translating it yields CSARRINEQFF.

The chain couples TRBV7-6 to TRBJ1-1; the match to TRBD1 covers 8 bases. Germline CDR1 and CDR2: SGHVS and FNYEAQ. Trimming removed 4 bases from V and 1 base from J; junction bases left unmatched: 5. The CDR3 length is 15 residues. The CDR3 protein is CASSSSTGANTEAFF. In DNA, the CDR3 is TGTGCCAGCAGCTCCTCGACAGGGGCGAACACTGAAGCTTTCTTT.

The chain carries TRBV4-1 and TRBJ1-1; D is perhaps TRBD1 (5 bases). The germline V gene encodes CDR1 MGHRA and CDR2 YSYEKL. The CDR3 has 14 residues. V lost 4 bases to trimming and J lost 1 base, with 10 bases between them. The CDR3, as DNA: TGCGCCAGCAGCCCCGGGACGGCGAACACTGAAGCTTTCTTT. Protein: CASSPGTANTEAFF.

This chain joins TRBV29-1 and TRBJ2-3; 12 nucleotides match TRBD2. J was trimmed by 2 bases and V by 6 bases; bases with no gene match: 3. CDR3 length equals 14 residues. Per the germline V gene, CDR1 is SQVTM and CDR2 is ANQGSEA. CDR3 DNA sequence: TGCAGCGTAGCTAGCGGGGGGGCCACAGATACGCAGTATTTT. Protein product: CSVASGGATDTQYF.

This clone was found a few times. J is TRBJ2-3 and V is TRBV7-9; D unresolved. This CDR3 contains 16 residues. The V end lost 0 bases, the J end lost 0 bases, and 10 bases lay between the germline ends. Germline CDR1 SEHNR, CDR2 FQNEAQ (reference sequence). In DNA form, the CDR3 reads TGTGCCAGCAGCTTAGCCCGCCACACGAGCACAGATACGCAGTATTTT. Translating it yields CASSLARHTSTDTQYF.

This clone was observed a handful of times. The V and J genes are TRBV28 and TRBJ2-3, with 10 positions matching TRBD2. The V gene end was trimmed by 3 bases and the J gene end by 4 bases; junction bases not matched to a gene: 13. CDR3 length: 18 amino acids. Germline CDR1 MDHEN, CDR2 SYDVKM. CDR3 coding DNA: TGTGCCAGCAGTTTTCAGGCTAGCGGGAGTAAAGGGGCAGATACGCAGTATTTT. Its translation is CASSFQASGSKGADTQYF.

The chain is built from TRBV6-6 and TRBJ1-1; D remains ambiguous. The germline V gene has CDR1 MNHNY and CDR2 SVGAGI (reference sequence). The CDR3 covers 11 residues. Trimming took off 4 bases at V and 4 bases at J, with 4 bases between the two ends. The DNA of the CDR3 is TGTGCCAGCAGTTTGGGCACTGAAGCTTTCTTT. It yields the protein CASSLGTEAFF.

J is TRBJ2-3 and V is TRBV7-3; 7 bases align to TRBD1. After removal of 5 bases from V and 10 bases from J, the junction contained 6 bases not matched to a gene. This CDR3 is built from 12 residues. Germline CDR1 reads SGHTA; CDR2 reads FQGTGA. The CDR3 bases are TGTGCCAGCAGCCTTCCGGGACAGCCGCAGTATTTT. It encodes CASSLPGQPQYF.

The table lists this clone with many counts. The chain links TRBV5-6 to TRBJ2-7; D not certain. Trimming stripped 3 bases from V and 8 bases from J, with 9 bases between. Per the germline V gene, CDR1 is SGHDT and CDR2 is YYEEEE. This CDR3 has 11 amino acids. CDR3 sequence (DNA): TGTGCCAGCAGCTCGTCTATCAAGCAGTACTTC. Its translation is CASSSSIKQYF. Together with reference TRBV5-6 and TRBJ2-7, the CDR3 gives the full variable domain: DAGVTQSPTHLIKTRGQQVTLRCSPKSGHDTVSWYQQALGQGPQFIFQYYEEEERQRGNFPDRFSGHQFPNYSSELNVNALLLGDSALYLCASSSSIKQYFGPGTRLTVT.